This T cell receptor (beta chain) was sequenced for a study of T cells after yellow fever vaccination. Whole-study findings and limits: Post-booster repertoires again held most primary-vaccination clones (around 95% CD4, approximately 90% CD8).

Using its own MiXCR run on the 5' RACE reads, TCRdb lists one record per CDR3 protein. The sample consists of 300,000 to 400,000 distinct CDR3 sequences, approximately 12% of them appearing once. Worth noting for this clonotype: As yet, its antigen is unknown.

Trimming removed 7 bases from V and 1 base from J, with 10 bases in between. The CDR3 sequence is 13 residues long. Germline V lookup: CDR1 LNHDA, CDR2 SQIVND (reference sequence). The chain recombines TRBV19 with TRBJ1-1; D remains unclear. The TCR comes from a man aged 18 to 30 who received the YFV17D yellow fever vaccine. Sequencing was performed on CD4+ T cells sorted from PBMCs, taken 45 days after the yellow fever booster vaccination. The CDR3, as DNA: TGTGCCAGTACCCCGGAGAGGAACACTGAAGCTTTCTTT. Its protein is CASTPERNTEAFF.